The 17 T cell receptor beta chains presented below share a single source sample, sequenced in a study of shared clonotypes between healthy human individuals. TCRdb's table, derived via immunoSEQ multiplex PCR, lists solely in-frame clones and lacks some. The profile shows about 500,000 clones, around 77% of them singletons. Sequenced: PBMCs. The receptors shown here come from a woman aged 40 to 50 in good health. Some clones in this sample may be carry-over from other donors' samples.

The CDR3 DNA reads TGTGCCAGCAGCATCCCCGGGATTTGGGGGCGCCTAGTTAATCAGCCCCAGCATTTT. It translates to CASSIPGIWGRLVNQPQHF. V is TRBV5-5 and J is TRBJ1-5; weak D call: TRBD1 (6 bases). Germline V lookup: CDR1 SGHKS, CDR2 YYEKEE (reference sequence). Trimming took 4 bases from V and 4 from J, leaving 27 bases between them. The CDR3 totals 19 residues.

The rearrangement links TRBV20-1 to TRBJ1-1; the D is unclear. CDR3 length: 10 amino acids. The germline V gene encodes CDR1 DFQATT and CDR2 SNEGSKA (reference sequence). V was shortened by 7 bases and J by 5 bases, with 8 bases between the two germline ends. The CDR3: CSGLWTEAFF. The CDR3 DNA reads TGCAGTGGGTTGTGGACTGAAGCTTTCTTT.

This sequence joins TRBV5-4 and TRBJ2-2, with D perhaps matching TRBD1 (6 bases). V lost 5 bases and J 0 bases, leaving 11 bases between the germline ends. This CDR3 is built from 15 residues. Germline V gives CDR1 SGHNT, CDR2 YYREEE (reference sequence). CDR3 in DNA: TGTGCCAGCAGACTTAGGACAGCGAACACCGGGGAGCTGTTTTTT. Encoded protein: CASRLRTANTGELFF. Full variable domain (remainder filled in from reference TRBV5-4 and TRBJ2-2): ETGVTQSPTHLIKTRGQQVTLRCSSQSGHNTVSWYQQALGQGPQFIFQYYREEENGRGNFPPRFSGLQFPNYSSELNVNALELDDSALYLCASRLRTANTGELFFGEGSRLTVL.

This clone was seen repeatedly, ten times or more. The J gene is TRBJ2-1, the V gene TRBV5-5; D uncertain. Trimming pared 0 bases from V and 12 bases from J, leaving 13 bases between. Germline lookup yields CDR1 SGHKS and CDR2 YYEKEE (reference sequence). The CDR3 has 13 amino acids. The CDR3 DNA follows: TGTGCCAGCAGCTTGGCCGGAACGAACGTGCAGTTCTTC. Protein: CASSLAGTNVQFF. The variable domain in full, with the rest retrieved from reference TRBV5-5 and TRBJ2-1, is DAGVTQSPTHLIKTRGQQVTLRCSPISGHKSVSWYQQVLGQGPQFIFQYYEKEERGRGNFPDRFSARQFPNYSSELNVNALLLGDSALYLCASSLAGTNVQFFGPGTRLTVL.

J is TRBJ2-7 and V is TRBV4-3; TRBD2 might be the D (6 bases). The CDR3 is 17 amino acids. V was trimmed by 0 bases and J by 6 bases, leaving 21 bases between them. In germline, CDR1 is LGHNA, CDR2 YSLEER. CDR3 in amino acids: CASSQDRATRNPGEQYF. The DNA of the CDR3 is TGCGCCAGCAGCCAAGATAGAGCGACTAGGAATCCGGGCGAGCAGTACTTC.

The CDR3 loop is CASTPQGVAYEQYF. CDR3 sequence (DNA): TGTGCCAGCACCCCCCAAGGCGTTGCCTACGAGCAGTACTTC. V usage is TRBV28 and J usage is TRBJ2-7; the D is unclear. CDR1 and CDR2 (germline): MDHEN, SYDVKM. The CDR3 has 14 residues. Trimming took off 7 bases at V and 2 bases at J, with 15 bases between the two ends.

The chain uses TRBV5-1 and TRBJ2-3, with 10 bases lining up with TRBD2. In germline, CDR1 is SGHRS, CDR2 YFSETQ. The CDR3 covers 15 residues. V was clipped by 3 bases and J by 4 bases; unmatched bases: 5. The CDR3 region is CASSSSGRVSDTQYF. DNA for the CDR3: TGCGCCAGCAGCTCCAGCGGGAGGGTTTCAGATACGCAGTATTTT.

As for this clone: A far larger clone is only one base removed, so a read error is likely. The rearrangement links TRBV5-1 to TRBJ2-5, with D possibly being TRBD2 (6 bases). The CDR3 totals 15 residues. Germline V gene sequence: CDR1 SGHRS, CDR2 YFSETQ. Trimming left V 4 bases short and J 4 bases short, with 17 bases between. Here the CDR3 reads CASSPWTNGIETQYF. In DNA, the CDR3 is TGCGCCAGCAGCCCATGGACTAACGGGATAGAGACCCAGTACTTC.

This clone was observed a handful of times. It is likely a read error: a sequence one base away is far more abundant. The chain uses TRBV29-1 and TRBJ2-2; the D gene is possibly TRBD1 (6 bases). Germline V gives CDR1 SQVTM, CDR2 ANQGSEA. The V gene lost 7 bases and the J gene lost 4 bases, with 16 bases spanning the gap. The CDR3 consists of 14 residues. This CDR3 reads CSGDGTPSTGELFF. The CDR3 DNA sequence: TGCAGCGGGGACGGGACACCGAGCACCGGGGAGCTGTTTTTT.

The V call is TRBV7-3, the J call TRBJ2-1; 8 nucleotides match TRBD2. Germline trimming cut 8 bases from V and 1 base from J; bases unmatched to any gene: 10. Germline V gene lookup returns CDR1 SGHTA and CDR2 FQGTGA. The CDR3 contains 16 residues. The CDR3 DNA sequence: TGTGCCAGCTCCTTTAGCGGGACTTATTCCTACAATGAGCAGTTCTTC. This translates into CASSFSGTYSYNEQFF.

This rearrangement joins TRBV2 to TRBJ1-2; 9 bases are a match to TRBD1. Germline loops: CDR1 SNHLY, CDR2 FYNNEI. Trimming removed 4 bases from V and 7 bases from J; junction bases left unmatched: 7. CDR3 length equals 14 residues. The CDR3 sequence: CASSAQGQGAGYTF. CDR3 in DNA: TGTGCCAGCAGTGCACAGGGACAGGGTGCTGGCTACACCTTC.

The chain combines TRBV28 with TRBJ1-3; D possibly corresponds to TRBD1 (6 bases). This CDR3 has 18 amino acids. The germline V and J ends were trimmed by 8 bases and 3 bases, with 26 bases remaining between them. Germline CDR1 reads MDHEN; CDR2 reads SYDVKM. The CDR3 spells CASLTKRTARGGGNTIYF. CDR3 bases: TGTGCCAGCCTGACCAAGCGGACAGCCCGGGGGGGTGGAAACACCATATATTTT. Filled out from reference TRBV28 and TRBJ1-3, the complete variable domain reads DVKVTQSSRYLVKRTGEKVFLECVQDMDHENMFWYRQDPGLGLRLIYFSYDVKMKEKGDIPEGYSVSREKKERFSLILESASTNQTSMYLCASLTKRTARGGGNTIYFGEGSWLTVV.

V usage is TRBV2 and J usage is TRBJ1-5; possible D gene TRBD1, 6 bases. The V end lost 4 bases, the J end lost 4 bases, and 17 bases lay between the germline ends. CDR1 and CDR2 from the germline V gene are SNHLY and FYNNEI. The CDR3 runs to 16 residues. CDR3 DNA sequence: TGTGCCAGCAGTGCGAACAGGGCGGTTGGAAATCAGCCCCAGCATTTT. As protein: CASSANRAVGNQPQHF.

In this sample, this clone turned up once. The chain has TRBV7-2 and TRBJ2-1; unclear D gene. This CDR3 comprises 13 residues. Germline lookup yields CDR1 SGHTA and CDR2 FQGNSA. The CDR3, as DNA: TGTGCATACTCGGCGGACCCCTACAATGAGCAGTTCTTC. Protein: CAYSADPYNEQFF.

The CDR3 DNA follows: TGTGCCAGCAGCTTAGGGGGGAGCGACAATGAGCAGTTCTTC. This codes for CASSLGGSDNEQFF. V gene TRBV7-9 combines with J gene TRBJ2-1, with D tentatively TRBD1 or TRBD2 (5 bases each). Germline V CDR1 and CDR2: SEHNR, FQNEAQ (reference sequence). Trimming cost V 1 base and J 5 bases, with 9 bases left between them. This CDR3 comprises 14 residues.

The chain couples TRBV30 to TRBJ1-2; D ambiguous. CDR1 and CDR2 from the germline V gene are GTSNPN and SVGIG (reference sequence). The CDR3 sequence is 14 residues long. V lost 1 base to trimming and J lost 4 bases, with 13 bases between them. The CDR3 is CAWSEGNGLYGYTF. CDR3 nucleotides: TGTGCCTGGAGTGAGGGTAATGGACTCTATGGCTACACCTTC.

This rearrangement joins TRBV5-4 to TRBJ2-3; D may be TRBD2 (6 bases). The V gene's germline CDR1 is SGHNT and CDR2 YYREEE (reference sequence). The CDR3 contains 14 residues. V lost 3 bases and J 0 bases, leaving 8 bases between the germline ends. The CDR3 DNA reads TGTGCCAGCAGCTCAGGAGGGAGCACAGATACGCAGTATTTT. Translated: CASSSGGSTDTQYF.